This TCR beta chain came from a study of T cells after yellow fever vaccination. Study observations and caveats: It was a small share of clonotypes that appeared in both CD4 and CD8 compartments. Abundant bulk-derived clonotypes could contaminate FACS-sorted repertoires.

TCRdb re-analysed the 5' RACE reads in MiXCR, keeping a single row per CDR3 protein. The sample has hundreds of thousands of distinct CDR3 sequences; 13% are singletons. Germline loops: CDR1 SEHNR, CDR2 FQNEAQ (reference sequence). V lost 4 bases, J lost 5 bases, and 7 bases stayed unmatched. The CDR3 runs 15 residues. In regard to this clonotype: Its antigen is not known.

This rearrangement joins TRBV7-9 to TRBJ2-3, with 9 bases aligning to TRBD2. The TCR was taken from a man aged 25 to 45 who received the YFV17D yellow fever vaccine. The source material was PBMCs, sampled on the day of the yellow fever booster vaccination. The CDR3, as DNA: TGTGCCAGCAGCTCAGGACTAGCGTCCTTAGATACGCAGTATTTT. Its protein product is CASSSGLASLDTQYF.